Shown below are 2 T cell receptor beta chains from a single sample sequenced in a study of cytomegalovirus exposure and HLA in healthy donors. PCR amplification relied on 60 Vbeta primers (plus 13 Jbeta primers). The table came from immunoSEQ multiplex PCR; TCRdb's copy has only in-frame clones and leaves some out. The sample includes 190,000 or so clones, roughly 77% of them seen just once. Sequencing was performed on PBMCs. The receptors derive from a male donor in good health and CMV-seropositive.

CDR3 amino acids: CASSLFSGLASGDTQYF. The CDR3 DNA sequence: TGTGCCAGCAGCTTATTTAGTGGCCTAGCTTCCGGGGATACGCAGTATTTT. The J gene is TRBJ2-3, the V gene TRBV7-2; a possible D gene is TRBD2 (5 bases). Germline lookup yields CDR1 SGHTA and CDR2 FQGNSA. Deletions cut 2 bases from V and 6 bases from J, with 21 bases between. The CDR3 is made up of 17 amino acids.

The chain combines TRBV9 with TRBJ2-3; tentatively, D is TRBD2 (6 bases). V lost 3 bases to trimming and J lost 8 bases, with 25 bases between them. The V gene's germline CDR1 is SGDLS and CDR2 YYNGEE. The CDR3 contains 17 residues. CDR3 amino acids: CASSAKTSPWFTSTQYF. The CDR3 region has the DNA TGTGCCAGCAGCGCCAAGACTAGTCCTTGGTTTACGAGTACGCAGTATTTT. The whole variable domain, filled in from reference TRBV9 and TRBJ2-3, reads DSGVTQTPKHLITATGQRVTLRCSPRSGDLSVYWYQQSLDQGLQFLIQYYNGEERAKGNILERFSAQQFPDLHSELNLSSLELGDSALYFCASSAKTSPWFTSTQYFGPGTRLTVL.